These 15 T cell receptor beta chains originate from one sample sequenced in a study of a mutant IDH1 vaccine in newly diagnosed glioma. Assay used: immunoSEQ multiplex PCR; TCRdb lists only in-frame clones, some missing. The profile shows about 64,000 clones, around 85% of them singletons. No antigen is known for these receptors. Time point specified: week 11, during vaccination. What each vaccine dose contained was 300 ug of mutant IDH1 20-mer peptide, accompanied by topical imiquimod. Sequences were derived from PBMCs, sampled from a glioma patient whose treatment included an IDH1 peptide vaccine. The receptors here all came from a woman between 45 and 65 years old with glioma.

The CDR3 DNA sequence: TGTGCCAGCAGCTTAGAGTACTCTGGAAACACCATATATTTT. Encoded protein: CASSLEYSGNTIYF. The J gene is TRBJ1-3, the V gene TRBV7-2; no reliable D call. Germline V gene lookup returns CDR1 SGHTA and CDR2 FQGNSA. This CDR3 has 14 residues. Trimming removed 1 base at V and 0 bases at J, with 4 bases between.

This rearrangement joins TRBV28 to TRBJ2-1; 7 nucleotides agree with TRBD1. V trimming: 2 bases; J trimming: 2 bases; junction bases outside the gene matches: 0. The CDR3 has 14 residues. CDR1 and CDR2 from the germline V gene are MDHEN and SYDVKM. The DNA of the CDR3 is TGTGCCAGCAGTTTACAGGGGGCCTACAATGAGCAGTTCTTC. Its translation: CASSLQGAYNEQFF.

Note on this clone: A much larger clone is a single base away; this may be a read error. V usage is TRBV5-1 and J usage is TRBJ2-2; 7 bases fit TRBD1. The CDR3 sequence is 13 residues long. The V gene's germline CDR1 is SGHRS and CDR2 YFSETQ. Germline trimming cut 5 bases from V and 5 bases from J; bases unmatched to any gene: 3. DNA for the CDR3: TGCGCCAGCAGTACAGGGGAAACCGGGGAGCTGTTTTTT. Translation gives CASSTGETGELFF.

The chain links TRBV2 to TRBJ1-5, with D possibly matching TRBD1 (5 bases). The CDR3 runs to 17 residues. V was pared by 3 bases and J by 0 bases, with 15 bases between. Germline V lookup: CDR1 SNHLY, CDR2 FYNNEI. The CDR3 loop reads CASSEVGWGSSNQPQHF. The CDR3 nucleotides are TGTGCCAGCAGTGAGGTCGGATGGGGCTCTAGCAATCAGCCCCAGCATTTT.

Only a few counts were recorded for this clone. V is TRBV6-5 and J is TRBJ2-4, with TRBD1 matching over 10 bases. The germline CDR1 and CDR2 sequences are MNHEY and SVGAGI. V shed 5 bases, J shed 6 bases, and the junction held 7 bases outside the gene matches. The CDR3 is made up of 15 amino acids. This CDR3 is CASSHPWDRGNIQYF. CDR3 coding DNA: TGTGCCAGCAGTCACCCCTGGGACAGGGGAAACATTCAGTACTTC.

V usage is TRBV5-4 and J usage is TRBJ1-1; 10 bases line up with TRBD1. The CDR3 runs to 14 residues. Germline CDR1 and CDR2: SGHNT and YYREEE (reference sequence). V trimming: 4 bases; J trimming: 5 bases; junction bases outside the gene matches: 5. CDR3 nucleotide sequence: TGTGCCAGCAGCCTAGACAGGGGGCGGACTGAAGCTTTCTTT. Protein product: CASSLDRGRTEAFF.

The chain uses TRBV7-3 and TRBJ2-1, with TRBD2 matching 9 bases. CDR1 is SGHTA, CDR2 FQGTGA, per germline. This CDR3 contains 15 residues. V shed 5 bases, J shed 4 bases, and the junction held 6 bases outside the gene matches. The DNA of the CDR3 is TGTGCCAGCAGCGTATTGGCGGGGGGGTACAATGAGCAGTTCTTC. It codes for CASSVLAGGYNEQFF.

The genes are TRBV6-1 and TRBJ1-2, with 8 nucleotides matching TRBD1. The CDR3 length is 13 residues. Germline CDR1 and CDR2: MNHNS and SASEGT. J was trimmed by 8 bases and V by 6 bases; bases with no gene match: 8. CDR3 sequence (DNA): TGTGCCAGCAGGTCGGACAGGGCTCGGGGCTACACCTTC. It yields the protein CASRSDRARGYTF.

The chain is built from TRBV19 and TRBJ1-3; D gene ambiguous. CDR1 is LNHDA and CDR2 is SQIVND in the germline V gene (reference sequence). V was cut by 3 bases and J by 0 bases, with 6 bases left in between. There are 14 residues in the CDR3. The CDR3 DNA is TGTGCCAGTAGTATCAGAAACTCTGGAAACACCATATATTTT. Protein product: CASSIRNSGNTIYF.

V is TRBV19 and J is TRBJ1-1; TRBD1 matches at 7 bases. The length of the CDR3 is 13 residues. Per germline, CDR1 LNHDA and CDR2 SQIVND (reference sequence). Losses at the gene ends were 5 bases for V and 5 bases for J; bases not matched to a gene: 5. Here the CDR3 reads CASSRQGQTEAFF. The CDR3 DNA sequence: TGTGCCAGTAGTCGACAGGGACAGACTGAAGCTTTCTTT. Based on the CDR3 plus reference TRBV19 and TRBJ1-1, the full variable domain is DGGITQSPKYLFRKEGQNVTLSCEQNLNHDAMYWYRQDPGQGLRLIYYSQIVNDFQKGDIAEGYSVSREKKESFPLTVTSAQKNPTAFYLCASSRQGQTEAFFGQGTRLTVV.

The genes are TRBV27 and TRBJ1-2; D remains ambiguous. V was cut by 9 bases and J by 3 bases, with 14 bases left in between. Germline CDR1 reads MNHEY; CDR2 reads SMNVEV (reference sequence). The CDR3 has 13 amino acids. The DNA for the CDR3 is TGTGCCAGTTCGCGAGGTCGGGACTATGGCTACACCTTC. Its protein product is CASSRGRDYGYTF.

This chain links TRBV7-2 with TRBJ2-3; D is undetermined. Germline lookup yields CDR1 SGHTA and CDR2 FQGNSA. The CDR3 consists of 15 residues. The ends were cut back, 1 base at V and 0 bases at J, with 8 bases in the middle. CDR3 amino acids: CASSLDLLSTDTQYF. CDR3 nucleotides: TGTGCCAGCAGCTTAGACTTACTCAGCACAGATACGCAGTATTTT.

The table lists this clone with a count of one. The chain carries TRBV27 and TRBJ2-7; tentative D call: TRBD1 (6 bases). CDR3 length: 15 residues. Germline V lookup: CDR1 MNHEY, CDR2 SMNVEV (reference sequence). The ends were cut back, 5 bases at V and 5 bases at J, with 19 bases in the middle. This CDR3 is CASSLRDTSYHEQYF. In DNA form, the CDR3 reads TGTGCCAGCAGTCTCCGGGACACTTCCTACCACGAGCAGTACTTC.

The genes are TRBV4-2 and TRBJ2-3; D not resolved. CDR1 LGHNA and CDR2 YNFKEQ come from the germline V gene. The CDR3 extends over 15 amino acids. V was shortened by 0 bases and J by 0 bases, with 7 bases between the two germline ends. The CDR3: CASSQEPASTDTQYF. The DNA for the CDR3 is TGTGCCAGCAGCCAAGAGCCAGCTAGCACAGATACGCAGTATTTT.

This chain joins TRBV18 and TRBJ1-2; D not resolved. The CDR3 length is 15 residues. CDR1 KGHSH and CDR2 LQKENI come from the germline V gene. V was shortened by 4 bases and J by 0 bases, with 12 bases between the two germline ends. In DNA, the CDR3 is TGTGCCAGCTCACTATCAATAACAGCTAACTATGGCTACACCTTC. Residues: CASSLSITANYGYTF.